This is a list of T cell receptor beta chains from one sample in a study of T cells in Graves' hyperthyroidism and ophthalmopathy. TCRdb re-called the multiplex PCR reads through MiXCR, storing one row per CDR3 protein. The sample lists fewer than 350,000 distinct CDR3 sequences, more than 10% occurring once. The sequencing sample was made of blood. These receptors were obtained from a woman aged 25 to 39 with Graves' hyperthyroidism that later progressed to Graves' ophthalmopathy. CDR3s include the opening cysteine and the closing phenylalanine or tryptophan.

v_gene	j_gene	CDR3aa
TRBV27	TRBJ1-4	CASSLKGTANEKLFF
TRBV27	TRBJ1-1	CASSLLGKGFTEAFF
TRBV6-2/TRBV6-3	TRBJ1-1	CAGDRPRIEAFF
TRBV27	TRBJ1-5	CASSLEGASNQPQHF
TRBV24-1	TRBJ2-6	CATSDFPRADGANVLTF
TRBV5-1	TRBJ2-3	CASSLVQGAFSTDTQYF
TRBV3-1	TRBJ2-2	CASSLRPGELFF
TRBV20-1	TRBJ2-5	CSAPKSSWWREGGETQYF
TRBV28	TRBJ1-1	CASSLWKRGTEAFF
TRBV4-1	TRBJ2-7	CASSQEPGNFHEQYF
TRBV24-1	TRBJ2-1	CATSDSSYNEQFF
TRBV27	TRBJ2-1	CASSSRDRVGYNEQFF
TRBV5-6	TRBJ1-4	CASSLGTATNEKLFF
TRBV20-1	TRBJ2-5	CSATSGSSQETQYF
TRBV6-4	TRBJ2-3	CASSEWDGGTDTQYF
TRBV18	TRBJ1-2	CASSQQPGQRTYGYTF
TRBV11-1	TRBJ1-2	CASSVDPDYGYTF
TRBV5-1	TRBJ2-1	CASSLVSGGGEQFF
TRBV9	TRBJ1-1	CASSPSWAEGYTEAFF
TRBV24-1	TRBJ1-4	CATIQDRGATNEKLFF
TRBV6-2/TRBV6-3	TRBJ2-7	CASSYGLALHEQYF
TRBV7-2	TRBJ1-2	CASSLGGQGIYGYTF
TRBV3-1	TRBJ2-3	CASTAYPQDTQYF
TRBV9	TRBJ1-2	CASSAGGGYGYTF
TRBV28	TRBJ1-2	CASSLAGMEGASGYTF
TRBV18	TRBJ2-3	CASSPPASGRAGTDTQYF
TRBV3-1	TRBJ1-2	CASSQGGYGYTF
TRBV25-1	TRBJ2-3	CASSHLGGDLAGKLRTDTQYF
TRBV6-1	TRBJ1-1	CASSYRGTGGYLNTEAFF
TRBV20-1	TRBJ2-3	CSANSGRSDTQYF
TRBV5-5	TRBJ2-7	CASSLGWREVSYEQYF
TRBV19	TRBJ2-3	CASSYLTADTQYF
TRBV11-2	TRBJ2-5	CASSRVRGRALASRTQYF
TRBV7-6	TRBJ2-1	CASSLAGTGSNEQFF
TRBV27	TRBJ2-7	CASSLYRGTVGEQYF
TRBV4-3	TRBJ2-1	CASSQDGLIIDNEQFF
TRBV2	TRBJ1-5	CASSEKLPGQPQHF
TRBV30	TRBJ2-3	CAWSVYREFPDTQYF
TRBV27	TRBJ2-3	CASSAGLLRDTQYF
TRBV5-1	TRBJ2-5	CASSLALGPGTSLETQYF
TRBV19	TRBJ2-1	CASSIRLAELNEQFF
TRBV6-6	TRBJ2-1	CASSYSLWEGRNEQFF
TRBV7-3	TRBJ2-7	CASSPFPHEQYF
TRBV28	TRBJ1-5	CASSYINQPQHF